These 17 T cell receptor beta chains were sequenced from one sample in a study of blood T cell repertoires in COVID-19 (dated by TCRdb to 2020 to 2022). Receptors were amplified or captured by the immunoSEQ multiplex PCR assay. TCRdb's version of the immuneACCESS table is confined to in-frame rearrangements and falls short of the full clone set. An unresolved V gene accounts for under half of the shortfall where checked; the remainder is of unknown origin. The table for this sample lists 310,000 or so clones; around 88% of them were counted only once. Roughly 6.3% of the sample is held by the ten biggest clonotypes. Sequencing input: PBMCs or T cells enriched from blood (not recorded which). Receptors originate from a woman aged 40 to 50 who had recovered from COVID-19.

The CDR3 nucleotides read TGTGCCAGCACCCGACTGTCGGGGGCCAACGTCCTGACTTTC. Translation gives CASTRLSGANVLTF. The V call is TRBV7-2, the J call TRBJ2-6, with no clear D. The germline V and J ends were trimmed by 7 bases and 4 bases, with 11 bases remaining between them. Germline V CDR1 and CDR2: SGHTA, FQGNSA. The CDR3 sequence is 14 residues long.

The chain carries TRBV11-3 and TRBJ2-1; D remains ambiguous. V lost 1 base to trimming and J lost 6 bases, with 7 bases between them. This CDR3 is built from 13 residues. From germline, CDR1 is SGHNT and CDR2 YENEEA. The CDR3 loop is CASSLGRSNEQFF. The CDR3 nucleotides read TGTGCCAGCAGCTTAGGCAGGTCCAATGAGCAGTTCTTC.

This clone has only a few counts. Other DNA sequences in the sample encode the same CDR3. The V gene is TRBV6-6, the J gene TRBJ2-7; 12 nucleotides line up with TRBD2. Germline V gene lookup returns CDR1 MNHNY and CDR2 SVGAGI (reference sequence). The CDR3 contains 14 residues. The V gene end was trimmed by 6 bases and the J gene end by 3 bases; junction bases not matched to a gene: 3. This chain's CDR3 is CASSLTSGSYEQYF. CDR3 coding DNA: TGTGCCAGCAGCTTGACTAGCGGGAGCTACGAGCAGTACTTC.

V gene TRBV7-9 combines with J gene TRBJ2-4; TRBD2 is a possible D gene (6 bases). The CDR3 consists of 14 residues. Germline CDR1 reads SEHNR; CDR2 reads FQNEAQ (reference sequence). The germline V and J ends were trimmed by 5 bases and 2 bases, with 10 bases remaining between them. This CDR3 is CASSPGRTKNIQYF. DNA of the CDR3: TGTGCCAGCAGCCCCGGGAGAACCAAAAACATTCAGTACTTC.

The chain joins TRBV5-1 to TRBJ2-2; TRBD1 matches at 8 bases. The germline CDR1 and CDR2 sequences are SGHRS and YFSETQ. The trim removed 0 bases at V and 4 bases at J, leaving 8 bases unmatched. CDR3 length: 17 residues. CDR3 DNA sequence: TGCGCCAGCAGCTTGGAAGGCAGGGGGCTGGGCACCGGGGAGCTGTTTTTT. It specifies CASSLEGRGLGTGELFF.

J is TRBJ2-3 and V is TRBV5-1; the D is unclear. Trimming pared 4 bases from V and 0 bases from J, leaving 18 bases between. The CDR3 extends over 17 amino acids. The germline gives CDR1 SGHRS, CDR2 YFSETQ. The CDR3 DNA sequence: TGCGCCAGCAGCCGCCAGCCCCAAGCGACTAGCACAGATACGCAGTATTTT. Translation gives CASSRQPQATSTDTQYF.

The rearrangement uses TRBV4-3 and TRBJ1-2, with D unresolved. Looked up from germline, CDR1 is LGHNA and CDR2 is YSLEER. The CDR3 sequence is 15 residues long. V gave up 0 bases and J gave up 4 bases, with 12 bases separating them. As DNA, the CDR3 is TGCGCCAGCAGCCAAGATCAACGGGTTCCCTATGGCTACACCTTC. Its translation is CASSQDQRVPYGYTF.

The gene calls are TRBV11-3 and TRBJ2-1; TRBD2 is a possible D gene (6 bases). CDR1 SGHNT and CDR2 YENEEA come from the germline V gene. CDR3 length: 14 amino acids. Trimming took off 5 bases at V and 7 bases at J, with 15 bases between the two ends. The CDR3 nucleotides read TGTGCCAGCAGCGCACGGGAGTTCCAGAATGAGCAGTTCTTC. Amino acids: CASSAREFQNEQFF.

V usage is TRBV7-2 and J usage is TRBJ1-1, with 7 bases aligning to TRBD1. With V trimmed by 0 bases and J by 4 bases, 5 bases remained unmatched. This CDR3 has 15 amino acids. Germline CDR1 reads SGHTA; CDR2 reads FQGNSA. CDR3 protein: CASSLARTGGTEAFF. The CDR3 DNA sequence: TGTGCCAGCAGCTTAGCCAGGACAGGAGGCACTGAAGCTTTCTTT.

The V and J genes are TRBV19 and TRBJ2-1; TRBD2 agrees at 9 bases. The CDR3 spans 14 residues. With 4 bases clipped from V and 5 bases from J, the junction kept 3 bases outside the gene matches. Germline CDR1 LNHDA, CDR2 SQIVND (reference sequence). CDR3 loop: CASSRREGNNEQFF. As DNA, the CDR3 is TGTGCCAGTAGTAGGCGGGAGGGCAACAATGAGCAGTTCTTC.

The chain uses TRBV27 and TRBJ1-5; D gene ambiguous. The germline V gene has CDR1 MNHEY and CDR2 SMNVEV (reference sequence). V was cut by 4 bases and J by 4 bases, with 5 bases left in between. The CDR3 length is 12 residues. The CDR3 region has the DNA TGTGCCAGCAGTTCCCCAAATCAGCCCCAGCATTTT. Translating gives CASSSPNQPQHF.

The chain combines TRBV27 with TRBJ1-2, with a weak D call TRBD1 (6 bases). The germline gives CDR1 MNHEY, CDR2 SMNVEV (reference sequence). This CDR3 is 13 amino acids long. Trimming cost V 2 bases and J 9 bases, with 13 bases left between them. The CDR3 sequence is CASSLNTGNSYTF. The CDR3 bases are TGTGCCAGCAGTTTAAACACAGGGAATAGCTACACCTTC.

This clone is medium-sized within its sample. This sequence joins TRBV28 and TRBJ2-4, with D perhaps TRBD1 (6 bases). This CDR3 is 15 amino acids long. The germline V gene encodes CDR1 MDHEN and CDR2 SYDVKM. V shed 8 bases and J shed 2 bases, with 16 bases lying between them. In DNA, the CDR3 is TGTGCCAGCGGATTACGAGGGGGATCCAAAAACATTCAGTACTTC. Translating gives CASGLRGGSKNIQYF.

The chain joins TRBV6-1 to TRBJ1-5; D gene uncertain. V shed 3 bases and J shed 11 bases, with 14 bases lying between them. The V gene's germline CDR1 is MNHNS and CDR2 SASEGT. This CDR3 comprises 13 residues. The CDR3 coding sequence is TGTGCCAGCAGTGATACCCCTTCCCGGGCCCAGCATTTT. It translates to CASSDTPSRAQHF.

The chain uses TRBV4-2 and TRBJ2-3; 9 bases are shared with TRBD2. The ends lost 1 base at V and 0 bases at J; junction bases unmatched: 11. The CDR3 has 19 residues. The germline CDR1 and CDR2 sequences are LGHNA and YNFKEQ. CDR3 nucleotides: TGTGCCAGCAGCCAAGTCGTAGCGGGAGCAAGGACTAGCACAGATACGCAGTATTTT. It yields the protein CASSQVVAGARTSTDTQYF.

Turning to this clone: Other DNA sequences from this sample encode an identical CDR3 as well. The J gene is TRBJ1-2, the V gene TRBV19, with D unresolved. Germline CDR1 and CDR2: LNHDA and SQIVND (reference sequence). CDR3 size: 12 residues. Trimming shortened V by 3 bases and J by 6 bases, and 8 bases separated the two germline ends. CDR3 coding DNA: TGTGCCAGTAGTATTCCCGGGAATGGCTACACCTTC. It is translated as CASSIPGNGYTF.

This clone showed up just once. The chain is built from TRBV5-4 and TRBJ2-7; 12 nucleotides agree with TRBD2. Germline V gene sequence: CDR1 SGHNT, CDR2 YYREEE (reference sequence). Trimming took 4 bases from V and 2 from J; bases not matched to a gene: 7. CDR3 size: 16 residues. The CDR3 sequence is CASSPDLAGGAYEQYF. The CDR3, as DNA: TGTGCCAGCAGCCCGGATCTAGCGGGAGGGGCCTACGAGCAGTACTTC.